These 26 T cell receptor beta chains were sequenced from one sample in a study of cytomegalovirus exposure and HLA in healthy donors. PCR used 60 Vbeta primers and 13 Jbeta primers. Data came from immunoSEQ multiplex PCR; TCRdb stores just in-frame clones and leaves some out. The sample gives roughly 250,000 clones, around 80% of which show up once; about 0.3% is in the top ten. The sequencing input was PBMCs. These receptors all stem from a girl aged 2 to 10 in good health and CMV-seronegative.

CDR3 nucleotide sequence: TGTGCCTGGGCGGGAGGCCCTAACACTGAAGCTTTCTTT. Protein: CAWAGGPNTEAFF. The V and J genes are TRBV30 and TRBJ1-1; D gene uncertain. V lost 5 bases and J 2 bases, leaving 12 bases between the germline ends. CDR1 GTSNPN and CDR2 SVGIG come from the germline V gene (reference sequence). The CDR3 covers 13 residues. Filled out from reference TRBV30 and TRBJ1-1, the complete variable domain reads SQTIHQWPATLVQPVGSPLSLECTVEGTSNPNLYWYRQAAGRGLQLLFYSVGIGQISSEVPQNLSASRPQDRQFILSSKKLLLSDSGFYLCAWAGGPNTEAFFGQGTRLTVV.

J is TRBJ2-7 and V is TRBV6-1; D gene ambiguous. CDR1 and CDR2 from the germline V gene are MNHNS and SASEGT. This CDR3 region has 13 residues. The V end was cut by 10 bases, the J end by 6 bases, with 19 bases between. This CDR3 is CATQPRVLGEQYF. CDR3 nucleotide sequence: TGTGCCACCCAACCTCGGGTGCTGGGCGAGCAGTACTTC.

This clone has just a few counts. The sample has other DNA sequences that encode this CDR3 too. This chain uses TRBV6-1 with TRBJ2-2, with TRBD1 matching over 7 bases. The CDR3 covers 14 residues. In germline, CDR1 is MNHNS, CDR2 SASEGT. Germline trimming cut 8 bases from V and 2 bases from J; bases unmatched to any gene: 5. As DNA, the CDR3 is TGTGCCAGCGATGACAGGGACAACACCGGGGAGCTGTTTTTT. Encoded protein: CASDDRDNTGELFF.

The V gene is TRBV6-1, the J gene TRBJ2-1, with TRBD1 identical over 8 bases. The J segment lost 8 bases and the V segment lost 0 bases, leaving 6 bases of the junction unmatched. This CDR3 is built from 15 residues. The V gene's germline CDR1 is MNHNS and CDR2 SASEGT. CDR3 sequence reads: CASSEAQGARYEQFF. For the CDR3, the DNA is TGTGCCAGCAGTGAAGCCCAGGGGGCGCGATATGAGCAGTTCTTC.

The rearrangement uses TRBV30 and TRBJ2-5, with 7 bases identical to TRBD1. The germline V gene has CDR1 GTSNPN and CDR2 SVGIG (reference sequence). V lost 0 bases, J lost 11 bases, and 9 bases stayed unmatched. The CDR3 is 13 residues long. The CDR3 here is CAWSVYRGSQQYF. CDR3 sequence (DNA): TGTGCCTGGAGTGTATACAGGGGATCCCAGCAGTACTTC.

This clone has a single count. CDR3: CSVARLRSSSYEQYF. The CDR3 coding sequence is TGCAGCGTTGCGAGACTACGATCCAGCTCCTACGAGCAGTACTTC. This chain connects TRBV29-1 to TRBJ2-5; TRBD2 is a possible D gene (5 bases). TRBJ2-7 matches the DNA end more closely, so the J call is doubtful. The CDR3 totals 15 residues. Germline CDR1 reads SQVTM; CDR2 reads ANQGSEA.

This chain joins TRBV6-5 and TRBJ1-5; no definite D call. Trimming took off 2 bases at V and 2 bases at J, with 10 bases between the two ends. The germline gives CDR1 MNHEY, CDR2 SVGAGI. CDR3 length: 15 residues. DNA for the CDR3: TGTGCCAGCAGTTACGGTCGGGGTGGCAATCAGCCCCAGCATTTT. Its protein product is CASSYGRGGNQPQHF.

This clone was seen only once. V is TRBV5-1 and J is TRBJ2-5; TRBD1 is a possible D gene (6 bases). The J call may not be correct, given that the DNA end is closer to TRBJ2-7. Germline lookup yields CDR1 SGHRS and CDR2 YFSETQ. The CDR3 is 14 residues long. As DNA, the CDR3 is TGCGCCAGCAGACCAGACAGGAGTACCTACGAGCAGTACTTC. This gives the protein CASRPDRSTYEQYF.

This sequence joins TRBV9 and TRBJ2-1, with TRBD1 matching over 9 bases. CDR1 is SGDLS and CDR2 is YYNGEE in the germline V gene. The CDR3 consists of 15 residues. The V and J ends lost 3 bases and 5 bases, in that order; junction bases with no gene match: 6. CDR3 nucleotide sequence: TGTGCCAGCAGCGACCGGGACAGGGATAACAATGAGCAGTTCTTC. This codes for CASSDRDRDNNEQFF.

In this sample, this clone turned up once. The V gene is TRBV7-6, the J gene TRBJ2-1; 7 bases line up with TRBD1. V lost 1 base, J lost 5 bases, and 8 bases stayed unmatched. Germline V lookup: CDR1 SGHVS, CDR2 FNYEAQ. The CDR3 runs to 16 residues. CDR3 DNA: TGTGCCAGCAGCTTAGAGGGGGACAGACCAGACAATGAGCAGTTCTTC. Translating it yields CASSLEGDRPDNEQFF.

The gene calls are TRBV13 and TRBJ2-7; 8 bases align to TRBD1. The trim removed 5 bases at V and 6 bases at J, leaving 9 bases unmatched. The CDR3 has 14 residues. The germline CDR1 and CDR2 sequences are PRHDT and FYEKMQ (reference sequence). The CDR3 DNA sequence: TGTGCCAGCAGCCTACGGACAGGGAGCGGCGAGCAGTACTTC. Translating gives CASSLRTGSGEQYF.

The chain links TRBV5-6 to TRBJ2-1; TRBD1 matches 10 bases. J lost 7 bases, V lost 4 bases, and 11 bases had no gene match. The germline CDR1 and CDR2 sequences are SGHDT and YYEEEE. The CDR3 length is 16 residues. The CDR3 bases are TGTGCCAGCAGCCCGAGGGACAGGGGTCTCTCGAATGAGCAGTTCTTC. Translating gives CASSPRDRGLSNEQFF.

The chain recombines TRBV30 with TRBJ2-7; 7 bases match TRBD1. Looked up from germline, CDR1 is GTSNPN and CDR2 is SVGIG (reference sequence). This CDR3 contains 12 residues. V shed 3 bases, J shed 3 bases, and the junction held 2 bases outside the gene matches. CDR3 in DNA: TGTGCCTGGAGCTCAGGGGGCTACGAGCAGTACTTC. This gives the protein CAWSSGGYEQYF.

This clone was seen a few times. The J gene is TRBJ2-1, the V gene TRBV9; 7 bases match TRBD2. CDR1 SGDLS and CDR2 YYNGEE come from the germline V gene. Germline trimming cut 1 base from V and 1 base from J; bases unmatched to any gene: 5. CDR3 size: 16 residues. CDR3: CASSVLGGGSYNEQFF. The CDR3 nucleotides read TGTGCCAGCAGCGTACTTGGGGGAGGGTCCTACAATGAGCAGTTCTTC.

This chain joins TRBV28 and TRBJ2-4; 8 bases map to TRBD2. Germline CDR1 reads MDHEN; CDR2 reads SYDVKM. The trim removed 6 bases at V and 8 bases at J, leaving 9 bases unmatched. CDR3 size: 14 residues. This CDR3 is CASSPAGERDIQYF. CDR3 in DNA: TGTGCCAGCAGCCCAGCGGGAGAGAGGGACATTCAGTACTTC.

The chain couples TRBV27 to TRBJ2-7; 7 bases are shared with TRBD1. From germline, CDR1 is MNHEY and CDR2 SMNVEV (reference sequence). The J segment lost 10 bases and the V segment lost 8 bases, leaving 17 bases of the junction unmatched. The CDR3 loop spans 14 amino acids. The DNA for the CDR3 is TGTGCCAGCTCTCGAGGGGGAGACAGGGAACGACAGTACTTC. Translating it yields CASSRGGDRERQYF.

A few counts support this clone. The chain uses TRBV5-1 and TRBJ2-7; 9 bases are shared with TRBD2. The V and J ends lost 1 base and 1 base, in that order; junction bases with no gene match: 3. The CDR3 totals 15 residues. CDR1 SGHRS and CDR2 YFSETQ come from the germline V gene. CDR3 sequence reads: CASSLTAGGSYEQYF. The CDR3 DNA follows: TGCGCCAGCAGCTTGACTGCGGGAGGGTCCTACGAGCAGTACTTC.

Comment on this clone: Its ends do not fully match the called genes, so a read error is possible. The V and J genes are TRBV7-9 and TRBJ2-7; D gene ambiguous. The CDR3 length is 12 residues. In germline, CDR1 is SEHNR, CDR2 FQNEAQ (reference sequence). The DNA for the CDR3 is TGTTCCAGCAGCTTATCTACCTACGAGCAGTACTTC. Its protein product is CSSSLSTYEQYF.

The rearrangement uses TRBV2 and TRBJ2-4; 7 nucleotides agree with TRBD2. The CDR3 sequence is 15 residues long. Trimming took 1 base from V and 4 from J; bases not matched to a gene: 4. Germline loops: CDR1 SNHLY, CDR2 FYNNEI. CDR3 sequence (DNA): TGTGCCAGCAGTGAAGGCGGGGGAGGGAAAAACATTCAGTACTTC. This translates into CASSEGGGGKNIQYF.

The sample holds one count of this clone. This chain links TRBV5-6 with TRBJ2-5, with 9 bases aligning to TRBD1. CDR1 and CDR2 (germline): SGHDT, YYEEEE. V shed 3 bases, J shed 5 bases, and the junction held 20 bases outside the gene matches. The CDR3 has 19 residues. The CDR3: CASSWASGQGNGAWETQYF. CDR3 DNA sequence: TGTGCCAGCAGCTGGGCGAGCGGACAGGGGAATGGAGCGTGGGAGACCCAGTACTTC.

The chain employs TRBV6-9 and TRBJ1-2; D not certain. Germline assignment: CDR1 MNHGY and CDR2 SVAAGI. With 5 bases removed from V and 3 bases from J, the gap between germline ends came to 19 bases. The CDR3 runs to 16 residues. The CDR3 coding sequence is TGTGCCAGCAGTATAATACAATTCCCCGCTTACTATGGCTACACCTTC. Translation: CASSIIQFPAYYGYTF.

V and J are TRBV13 and TRBJ2-4; D not resolved. This CDR3 is built from 13 residues. Trimming removed 4 bases from V and 5 bases from J, with 9 bases in between. The germline V gene has CDR1 PRHDT and CDR2 FYEKMQ (reference sequence). CDR3 nucleotide sequence: TGTGCCAGCAGCTACAATACCGAAAACATTCAGTACTTC. Amino acids: CASSYNTENIQYF.

V and J are TRBV20-1 and TRBJ2-1; no definite D call. Per germline, CDR1 DFQATT and CDR2 SNEGSKA (reference sequence). The CDR3 sequence is 11 residues long. V was clipped by 6 bases and J by 0 bases, with 3 bases between them. The CDR3 loop reads CSASSYNEQFF. CDR3 sequence (DNA): TGCAGTGCCAGCTCCTACAATGAGCAGTTCTTC.

The chain is built from TRBV29-1 and TRBJ2-1, with a weak D call TRBD2 (6 bases). This CDR3 is 14 amino acids long. Germline-derived CDR1 and CDR2 are SQVTM and ANQGSEA. Trimming removed 3 bases from V and 0 bases from J, with 9 bases in between. This chain's CDR3 is CSVDGGASYNEQFF. CDR3 DNA sequence: TGCAGCGTTGATGGCGGGGCCTCCTACAATGAGCAGTTCTTC.

This clone was counted between two and nine times. The rearrangement joins TRBV9 to TRBJ1-5; D gene uncertain. The CDR3 is 15 residues long. The V end lost 4 bases, the J end lost 2 bases, and 13 bases lay between the germline ends. Germline V gene lookup returns CDR1 SGDLS and CDR2 YYNGEE. The CDR3 DNA sequence: TGTGCCAGCAGCCCCTGGCCTGCTGGCAATCAGCCCCAGCATTTT. Translation: CASSPWPAGNQPQHF.

The chain has TRBV11-2 and TRBJ1-4; no firm D call. The germline V gene encodes CDR1 SGHAT and CDR2 FQNNGV. The CDR3 is made up of 17 amino acids. V was clipped by 5 bases and J by 8 bases, with 24 bases between them. CDR3 region: CASSPHSEGWFREKLFF. The CDR3 nucleotides read TGTGCCAGCAGCCCCCACTCGGAGGGATGGTTTCGGGAAAAACTGTTTTTT.